The 6 T cell receptor beta chains given below trace back to one sample, sequenced in a study of blood T cell repertoires in COVID-19. Data came from immunoSEQ multiplex PCR; TCRdb stores just in-frame clones and leaves some out. The sample includes approximately 50,000 clones, nearly 90% of them seen just once. Sequenced input: peripheral blood. Receptors were obtained from an elderly man with active or convalescent COVID-19.

This clone was seen once. The J gene is TRBJ2-3, the V gene TRBV15; 10 bases align to TRBD2. J gave up 4 bases and V 8 bases, and 6 bases lay outside the gene matches. Germline CDR1 and CDR2: LNHNV and YYDKDF (reference sequence). CDR3 length equals 14 residues. The CDR3 loop is CATGGTSEPDTQYF. The CDR3 bases are TGTGCCACCGGGGGGACTAGCGAGCCAGATACGCAGTATTTT. Variable domain in full (rest from reference TRBV15 and TRBJ2-3): DAMVIQNPRYQVTQFGKPVTLSCSQTLNHNVMYWYQQKSSQAPKLLFHYYDKDFNNEADTPDNFQSRRPNTSFCFLDIRSPGLGDTAMYLCATGGTSEPDTQYFGPGTRLTVL.

The chain couples TRBV28 to TRBJ1-1; 11 positions agree with TRBD1. Germline-derived CDR1 and CDR2 are MDHEN and SYDVKM. This CDR3 is built from 13 residues. Trimming cost V 2 bases and J 8 bases; bases outside gene matches: 1. The CDR3 nucleotides read TGTGCCAGCAGTTTAGGGACAGGGGGAGAAGCTTTCTTT. This gives the protein CASSLGTGGEAFF.

This chain uses TRBV19 with TRBJ2-2; maybe TRBD2 (5 bases). The CDR3 covers 15 residues. With 0 bases removed from V and 4 bases from J, the gap between germline ends came to 9 bases. Germline-derived CDR1 and CDR2 are LNHDA and SQIVND (reference sequence). The CDR3 region has the DNA TGTGCCAGTAGTATAGATCCCGGGGTCACCGGGGAGCTGTTTTTT. It is translated as CASSIDPGVTGELFF.

The CDR3, as DNA: TGTGCCAGCAGTTATCTAGTGACAGGGGGCGCGAACATTCAGTACTTC. Protein: CASSYLVTGGANIQYF. This chain joins TRBV6-2 or TRBV6-3 and TRBJ2-4; 10 nucleotides agree with TRBD1. Germline CDR1 reads MNHEY; CDR2 reads SVGEGT. V was clipped by 3 bases and J by 7 bases; unmatched bases: 9. The CDR3 loop spans 16 amino acids.

V is TRBV10-2 and J is TRBJ1-2; TRBD1 matches 7 bases. After removal of 2 bases from V and 0 bases from J, the junction contained 0 bases not matched to a gene. This CDR3 is 14 amino acids long. Germline assignment: CDR1 WSHSY and CDR2 SAAADI. This CDR3 reads CASSETGANYGYTF. CDR3 in DNA: TGCGCCAGCAGTGAGACAGGGGCTAACTATGGCTACACCTTC.

The chain is built from TRBV4-1 and TRBJ1-2; 11 bases line up with TRBD1. Per germline, CDR1 MGHRA and CDR2 YSYEKL. The CDR3 runs 15 residues. The V and J ends lost 0 bases and 6 bases, in that order; junction bases with no gene match: 3. The DNA for the CDR3 is TGCGCCAGCAGCCAAGAAGGGACAGGGGGAGATGGCTACACCTTC. Translated, it gives CASSQEGTGGDGYTF.